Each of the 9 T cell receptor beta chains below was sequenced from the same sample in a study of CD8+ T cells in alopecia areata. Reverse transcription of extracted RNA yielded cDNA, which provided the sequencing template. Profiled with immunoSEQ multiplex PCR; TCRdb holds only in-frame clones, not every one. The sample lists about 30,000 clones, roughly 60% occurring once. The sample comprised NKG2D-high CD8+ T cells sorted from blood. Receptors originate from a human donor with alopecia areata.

The DNA of the CDR3 is TGCAGCGTTGTTAAAGGGAACATTCAGTACTTC. Protein: CSVVKGNIQYF. This rearrangement joins TRBV29-1 to TRBJ2-4, with no clear D. The length of the CDR3 is 11 residues. Trimming removed 4 bases from V and 7 bases from J, with 8 bases in between. CDR1 and CDR2 from the germline V gene are SQVTM and ANQGSEA.

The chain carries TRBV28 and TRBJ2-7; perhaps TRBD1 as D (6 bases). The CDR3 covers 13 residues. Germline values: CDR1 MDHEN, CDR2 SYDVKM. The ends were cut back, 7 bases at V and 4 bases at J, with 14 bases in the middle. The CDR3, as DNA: TGTGCCAGCACAGCAGGGGATAGGTACGAGCAGTACTTC. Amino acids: CASTAGDRYEQYF.

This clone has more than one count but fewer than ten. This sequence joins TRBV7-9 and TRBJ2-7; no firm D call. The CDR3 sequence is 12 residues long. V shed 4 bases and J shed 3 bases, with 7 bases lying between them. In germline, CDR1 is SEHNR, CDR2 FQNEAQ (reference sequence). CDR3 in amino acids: CASSWNYYEQYF. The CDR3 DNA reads TGTGCCAGCAGCTGGAACTACTACGAGCAGTACTTC. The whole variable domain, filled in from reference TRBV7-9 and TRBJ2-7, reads DTGVSQNPRHKITKRGQNVTFRCDPISEHNRLYWYRQTLGQGPEFLTYFQNEAQLEKSRLLSDRFSAERPKGSFSTLEIQRTEQGDSAMYLCASSWNYYEQYFGPGTRLTVT.

CDR3 DNA: TGTGCCAGCAGCTTAGAAGTCGGGACGTACAATGAGCAGTTCTTC. Protein sequence: CASSLEVGTYNEQFF. V gene TRBV7-6 combines with J gene TRBJ2-1, with D possibly called TRBD1 or TRBD2 (5 bases each). Per germline, CDR1 SGHVS and CDR2 FNYEAQ. V was pared by 1 base and J by 4 bases, with 11 bases between. The CDR3 is 15 residues long.

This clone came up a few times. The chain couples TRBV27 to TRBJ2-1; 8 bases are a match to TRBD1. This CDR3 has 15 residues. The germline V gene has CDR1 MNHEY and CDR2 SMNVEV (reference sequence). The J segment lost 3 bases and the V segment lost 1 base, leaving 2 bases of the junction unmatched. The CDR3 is CASSLYRGDYNEQFF. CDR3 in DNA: TGTGCCAGCAGTTTATACAGGGGGGACTACAATGAGCAGTTCTTC.

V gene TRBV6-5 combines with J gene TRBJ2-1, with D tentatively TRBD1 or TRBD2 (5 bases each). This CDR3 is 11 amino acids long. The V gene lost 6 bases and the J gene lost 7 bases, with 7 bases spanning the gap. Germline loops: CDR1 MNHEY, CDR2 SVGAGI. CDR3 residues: CASRWGNEQFF. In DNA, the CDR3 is TGTGCCAGCAGATGGGGGAATGAGCAGTTCTTC.

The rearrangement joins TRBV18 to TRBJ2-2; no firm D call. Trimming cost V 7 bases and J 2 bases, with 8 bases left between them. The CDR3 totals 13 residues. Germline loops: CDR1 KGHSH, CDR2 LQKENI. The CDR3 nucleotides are TGTGCCAGCTTTGACGTTAACACCGGGGAGCTGTTTTTT. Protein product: CASFDVNTGELFF.

In DNA, the CDR3 is TGTGCCAGCAGCTTAGCGCTCGGGGCCGAACTTGGAAACACCATATATTTT. It codes for CASSLALGAELGNTIYF. V usage is TRBV7-6 and J usage is TRBJ1-3, with a possible D match to TRBD1 (5 bases). Trimming pared 0 bases from V and 3 bases from J, leaving 15 bases between. Germline CDR1 is SGHVS and CDR2 is FNYEAQ. The CDR3 has 17 residues.

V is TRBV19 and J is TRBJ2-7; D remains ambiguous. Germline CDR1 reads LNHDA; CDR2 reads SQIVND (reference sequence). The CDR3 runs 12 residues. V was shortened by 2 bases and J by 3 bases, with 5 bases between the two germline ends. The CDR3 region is CASSINGYEQYF. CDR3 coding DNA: TGTGCCAGTAGTATAAATGGCTACGAGCAGTACTTC.